The clone carrying this TCR beta chain was found a few times. The antigen is undetermined. A minimum of 6 million PBMCs was isolated per sample. The data are from a study of blood T cells in healthy people across ages. The CDR3 is made up of 16 amino acids. Per germline, CDR1 SGHTA and CDR2 FQGTGA. The junction had 12 bases not matched to a gene; V was cut back by 3 bases and J by 5 bases. For the second PCR, which ran for roughly 6 to 12 cycles, a sample-barcoded 5' primer and a J-beta primer mix were used. In TCRdb, the 5' RACE reads were re-called with MiXCR into one record per CDR3 protein. The sample holds some 760,000 distinct CDR3 sequences, around 25% seen once. The study's findings and limits: Reliance upon unsorted PBMCs precluded definitive naive versus antigen-experienced comparison.

The sample was also reused in another study, on T cells of mothers and their children.

This rearrangement joins TRBV7-3 to TRBJ2-5; TRBD2 matches 7 bases. This TCR was recovered from a boy under 18 in good health. Material for sequencing was blood. CDR3 amino acids: CASSFVGGGPMETQYF. The DNA for the CDR3 is TGTGCCAGCAGCTTCGTCGGGGGAGGGCCAATGGAGACCCAGTACTTC.